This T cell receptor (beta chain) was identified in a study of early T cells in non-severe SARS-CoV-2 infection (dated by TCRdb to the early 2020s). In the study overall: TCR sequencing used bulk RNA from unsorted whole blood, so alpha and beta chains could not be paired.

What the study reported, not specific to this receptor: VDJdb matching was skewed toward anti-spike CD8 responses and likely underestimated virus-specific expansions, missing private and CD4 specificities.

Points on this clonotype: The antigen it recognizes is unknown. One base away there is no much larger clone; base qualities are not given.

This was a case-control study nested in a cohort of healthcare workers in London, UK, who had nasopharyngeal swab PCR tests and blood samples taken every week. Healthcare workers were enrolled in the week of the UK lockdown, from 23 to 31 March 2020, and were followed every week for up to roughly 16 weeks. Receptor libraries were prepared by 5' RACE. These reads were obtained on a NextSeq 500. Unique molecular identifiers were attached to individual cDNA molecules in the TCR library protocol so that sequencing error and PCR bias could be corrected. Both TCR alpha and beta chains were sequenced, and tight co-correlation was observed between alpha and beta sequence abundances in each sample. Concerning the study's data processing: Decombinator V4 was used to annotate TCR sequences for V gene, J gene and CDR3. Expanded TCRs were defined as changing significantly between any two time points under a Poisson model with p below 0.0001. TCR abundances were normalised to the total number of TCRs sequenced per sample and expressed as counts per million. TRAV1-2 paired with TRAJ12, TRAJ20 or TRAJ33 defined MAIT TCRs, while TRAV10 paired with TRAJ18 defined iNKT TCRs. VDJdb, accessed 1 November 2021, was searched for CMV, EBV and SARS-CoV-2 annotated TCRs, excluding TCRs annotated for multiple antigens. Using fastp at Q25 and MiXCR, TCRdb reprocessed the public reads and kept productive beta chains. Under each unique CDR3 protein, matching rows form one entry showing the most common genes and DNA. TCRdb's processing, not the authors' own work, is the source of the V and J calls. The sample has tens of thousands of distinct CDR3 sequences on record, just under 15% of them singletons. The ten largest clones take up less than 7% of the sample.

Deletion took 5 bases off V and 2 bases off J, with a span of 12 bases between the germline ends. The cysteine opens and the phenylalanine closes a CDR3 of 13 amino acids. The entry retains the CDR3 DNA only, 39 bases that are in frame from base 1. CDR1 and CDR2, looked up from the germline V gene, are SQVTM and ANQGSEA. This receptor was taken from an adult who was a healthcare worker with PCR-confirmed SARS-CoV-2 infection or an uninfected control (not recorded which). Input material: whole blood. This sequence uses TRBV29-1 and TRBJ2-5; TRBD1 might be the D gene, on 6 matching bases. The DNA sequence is TGCAGCGTTAGGGGGACCGGGCAAGAGACCCAGTACTTC. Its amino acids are CSVRGTGQETQYF.